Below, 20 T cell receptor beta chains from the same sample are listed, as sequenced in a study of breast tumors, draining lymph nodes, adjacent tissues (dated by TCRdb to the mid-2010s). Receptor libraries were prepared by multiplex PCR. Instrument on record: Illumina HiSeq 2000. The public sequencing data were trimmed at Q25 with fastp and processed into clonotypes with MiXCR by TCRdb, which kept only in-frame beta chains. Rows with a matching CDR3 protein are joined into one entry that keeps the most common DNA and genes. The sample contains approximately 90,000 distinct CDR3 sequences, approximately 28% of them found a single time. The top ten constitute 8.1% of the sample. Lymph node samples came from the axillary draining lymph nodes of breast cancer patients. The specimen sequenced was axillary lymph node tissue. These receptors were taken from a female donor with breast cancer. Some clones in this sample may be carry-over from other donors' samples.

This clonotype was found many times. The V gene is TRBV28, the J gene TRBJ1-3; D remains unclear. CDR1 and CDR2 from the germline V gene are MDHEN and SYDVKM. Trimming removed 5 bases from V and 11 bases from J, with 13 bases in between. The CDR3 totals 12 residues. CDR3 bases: TGTGCCAGCAGTCCGAGACTAATGGCCATATATTTT. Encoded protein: CASSPRLMAIYF.

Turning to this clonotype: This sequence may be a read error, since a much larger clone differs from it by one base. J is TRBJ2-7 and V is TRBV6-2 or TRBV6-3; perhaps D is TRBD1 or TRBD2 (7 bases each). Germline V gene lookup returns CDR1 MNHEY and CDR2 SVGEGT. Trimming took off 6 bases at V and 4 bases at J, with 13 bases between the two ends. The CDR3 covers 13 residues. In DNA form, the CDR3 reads TGTGCCAGCAGGCAGGGGGGGCGATACGAGCAGTACTTC. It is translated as CASRQGGRYEQYF.

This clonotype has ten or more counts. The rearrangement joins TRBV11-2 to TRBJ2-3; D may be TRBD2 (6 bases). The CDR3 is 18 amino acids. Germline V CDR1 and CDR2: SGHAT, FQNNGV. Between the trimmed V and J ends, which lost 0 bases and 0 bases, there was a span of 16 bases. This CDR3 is CASSLDRKGRGSTDTQYF. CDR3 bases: TGTGCCAGCAGCTTAGATCGTAAGGGTCGGGGGAGCACAGATACGCAGTATTTT.

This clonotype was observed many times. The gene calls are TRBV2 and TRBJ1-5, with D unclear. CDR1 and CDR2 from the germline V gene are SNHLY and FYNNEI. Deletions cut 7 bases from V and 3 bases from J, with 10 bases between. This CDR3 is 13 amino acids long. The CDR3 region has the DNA TGTGCCAGCAATAACAGCCCCAATCAGCCCCAGCATTTT. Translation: CASNNSPNQPQHF.

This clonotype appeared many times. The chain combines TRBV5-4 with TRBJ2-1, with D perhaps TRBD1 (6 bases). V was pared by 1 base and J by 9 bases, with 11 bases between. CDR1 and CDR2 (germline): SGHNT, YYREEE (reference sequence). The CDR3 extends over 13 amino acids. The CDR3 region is CASSLQGSGEQFF. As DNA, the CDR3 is TGTGCCAGCAGCTTGCAGGGGAGCGGTGAGCAGTTCTTC.

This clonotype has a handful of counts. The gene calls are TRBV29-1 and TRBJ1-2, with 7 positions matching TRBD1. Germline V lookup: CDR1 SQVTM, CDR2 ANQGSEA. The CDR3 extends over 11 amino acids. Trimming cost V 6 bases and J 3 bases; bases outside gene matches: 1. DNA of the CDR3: TGCAGCGTGGGGACAGACTATGGCTACACCTTC. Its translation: CSVGTDYGYTF.

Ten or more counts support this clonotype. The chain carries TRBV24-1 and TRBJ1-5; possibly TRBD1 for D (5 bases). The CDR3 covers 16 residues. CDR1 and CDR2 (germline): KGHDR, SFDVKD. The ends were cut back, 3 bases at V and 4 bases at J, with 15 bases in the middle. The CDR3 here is CATSDPVGGDNQPQHF. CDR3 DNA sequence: TGTGCCACCAGTGATCCGGTTGGAGGGGATAATCAGCCCCAGCATTTT.

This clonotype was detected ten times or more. The CDR3 DNA reads TGTGCCAGCAGCTTAGGGGGGGCAACTCGCTACAATGAGCAGTTCTTC. Its translation is CASSLGGATRYNEQFF. V and J are TRBV13 and TRBJ2-1; possible D gene TRBD1, 6 bases. Trimming took off 0 bases at V and 3 bases at J, with 12 bases between the two ends. This CDR3 region has 16 residues. The germline CDR1 and CDR2 sequences are PRHDT and FYEKMQ (reference sequence).

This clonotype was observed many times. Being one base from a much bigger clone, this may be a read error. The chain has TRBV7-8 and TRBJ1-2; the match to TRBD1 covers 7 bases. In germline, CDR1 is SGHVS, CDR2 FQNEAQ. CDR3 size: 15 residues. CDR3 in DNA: TGTGCCAGCAGCACACGACAGGGCTCCAACTATGGCTACCCCTTC. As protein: CASSTRQGSNYGYPF.

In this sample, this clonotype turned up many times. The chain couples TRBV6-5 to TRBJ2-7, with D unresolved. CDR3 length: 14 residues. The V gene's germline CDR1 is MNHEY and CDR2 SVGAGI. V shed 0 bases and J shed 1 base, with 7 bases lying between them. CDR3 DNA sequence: TGTGCCAGCAGTTACTCGAGCCGGTCCTACGAGCAGTACTTC. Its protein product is CASSYSSRSYEQYF.

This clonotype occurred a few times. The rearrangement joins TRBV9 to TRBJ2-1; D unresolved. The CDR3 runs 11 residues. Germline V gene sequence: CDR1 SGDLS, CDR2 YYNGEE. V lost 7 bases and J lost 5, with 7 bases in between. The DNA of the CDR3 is TGTGCCAGCGGCCAAGACAATGAGCAGTTCTTC. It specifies CASGQDNEQFF.

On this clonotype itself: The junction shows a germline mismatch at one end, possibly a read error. This chain's CDR3 is CASGLGQAKGDEQPF. DNA of the CDR3: TGTGCTAGTGGTTTGGGACAGGCGAAGGGCGATGAGCAGCCCTTC. The rearrangement links TRBV12-5 to TRBJ2-1; possibly TRBD1 for D (6 bases). This CDR3 comprises 15 residues. Germline CDR1 is LGHNT and CDR2 is FRNRAP.

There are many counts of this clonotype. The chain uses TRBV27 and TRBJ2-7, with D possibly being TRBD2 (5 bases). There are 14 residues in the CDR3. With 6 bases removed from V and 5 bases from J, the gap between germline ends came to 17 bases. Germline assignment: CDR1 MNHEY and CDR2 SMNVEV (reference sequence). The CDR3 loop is CASRTIRGRDEQYF. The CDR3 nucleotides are TGTGCCAGCAGAACAATCAGAGGGAGAGACGAGCAGTACTTC.

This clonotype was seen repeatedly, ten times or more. The CDR3 spells CSARWQLYNEQFF. CDR3 nucleotide sequence: TGCAGTGCTAGGTGGCAGCTCTACAATGAGCAGTTCTTC. This chain joins TRBV20-1 and TRBJ2-1, with D hard to call. Trimming shortened V by 3 bases and J by 3 bases, and 9 bases separated the two germline ends. The germline gives CDR1 DFQATT, CDR2 SNEGSKA (reference sequence). The CDR3 has 13 amino acids.

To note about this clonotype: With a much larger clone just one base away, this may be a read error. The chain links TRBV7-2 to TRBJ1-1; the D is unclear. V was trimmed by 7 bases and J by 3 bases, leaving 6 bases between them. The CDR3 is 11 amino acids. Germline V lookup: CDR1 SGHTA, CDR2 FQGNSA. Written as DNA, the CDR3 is TGTGCCAGCACACAAGACACTGAAGCTTTCTTT. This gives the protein CASTQDTEAFF.

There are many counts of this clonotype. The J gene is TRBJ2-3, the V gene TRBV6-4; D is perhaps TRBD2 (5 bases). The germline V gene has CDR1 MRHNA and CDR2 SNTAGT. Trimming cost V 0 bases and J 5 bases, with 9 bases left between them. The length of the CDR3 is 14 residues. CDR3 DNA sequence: TGTGCCAGCAGTGACTCTGGGAGCGGAGATACGCAGTATTTT. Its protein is CASSDSGSGDTQYF.

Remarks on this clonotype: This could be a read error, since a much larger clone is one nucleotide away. CDR3 sequence reads: CASSLGRQTTGELFF. The CDR3 DNA follows: TGTGCCAGCAGCTTAGGACGGCAGACCACCGGGGAGCTGTTTTTT. This chain uses TRBV11-3 with TRBJ2-2, with no clear D. V shed 1 base and J shed 4 bases, with 10 bases lying between them. The CDR3 length is 15 residues. From germline, CDR1 is SGHNT and CDR2 YENEEA.

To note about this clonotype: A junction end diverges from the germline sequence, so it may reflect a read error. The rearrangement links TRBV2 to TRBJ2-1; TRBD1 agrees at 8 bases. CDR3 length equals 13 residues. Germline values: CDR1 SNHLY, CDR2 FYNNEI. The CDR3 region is CASSLQGVSEQFF. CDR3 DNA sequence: TGCGCCAGCAGCCTACAGGGGGTGAGTGAGCAGTTCTTC.

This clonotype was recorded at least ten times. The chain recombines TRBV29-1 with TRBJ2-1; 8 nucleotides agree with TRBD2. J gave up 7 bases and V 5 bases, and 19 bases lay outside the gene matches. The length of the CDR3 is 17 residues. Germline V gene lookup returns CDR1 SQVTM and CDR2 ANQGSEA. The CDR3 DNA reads TGCAGCGTTCGGTCTAGCGGGTCGGGAGGAGCAGGGAATGAGCAGTTCTTC. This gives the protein CSVRSSGSGGAGNEQFF.

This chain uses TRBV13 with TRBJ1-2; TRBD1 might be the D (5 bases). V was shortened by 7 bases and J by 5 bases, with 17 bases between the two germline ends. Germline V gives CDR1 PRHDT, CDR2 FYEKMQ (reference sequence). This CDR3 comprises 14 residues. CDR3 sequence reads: CASNQIVGRYGYTF. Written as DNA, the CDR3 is TGTGCCAGCAATCAAATAGTGGGGCGTTATGGCTACACCTTC.